This T cell receptor (beta chain) was sequenced during a study of CD8 T cells in Susac syndrome. The V gene end was trimmed by 0 bases and the J gene end by 6 bases; junction bases not matched to a gene: 0. CDR1 is SGDLS, CDR2 YYNGEE, per germline. This CDR3 comprises 14 residues. Of note for this clonotype: Its antigen is undetermined.

cDNA came from about 0.5 to 1 ug RNA primed by random hexamers. An immunoSEQ multiplex PCR generated amplified TCR beta CDR3 products spanning 54 Vbeta and 13 Jbeta. Each CDR3 protein gets one entry after TCRdb re-called the immunoSEQ multiplex PCR reads with MiXCR. The sample has roughly 76,000 distinct CDR3 sequences, 93% seen once. General study findings and limits: The number of Susac-specific public clones found was roughly 16 in total CD8+ repertoires and 4 to 6 in CD8+ TEMRA repertoires.

The chain combines TRBV9 with TRBJ2-1; 10 positions match TRBD2. This receptor was taken from a human donor with Susac syndrome. The sequencing sample was made of CD8+ T cells from PBMCs. The CDR3 here is CASSVASGSNEQFF. In DNA, the CDR3 is TGTGCCAGCAGCGTAGCTAGCGGGAGCAATGAGCAGTTCTTC.